One and the same sample provided the 4 T cell receptor beta chains below, sequenced in a study of early T cells in non-severe SARS-CoV-2 infection. TCRdb passed the 5' RACE reads through MiXCR, listing each CDR3 protein once. The table has fewer than 120,000 distinct CDR3 sequences, around 13% seen once. Sequences were derived from whole blood, sampled at baseline. The receptors shown here come from an adult who was a healthcare worker with PCR-confirmed SARS-CoV-2 infection or an uninfected control (not recorded which).

This chain uses TRBV10-3 with TRBJ2-6; D may match TRBD1 or TRBD2 (5 bases each). The CDR3 extends over 18 amino acids. CDR1 and CDR2 from the germline V gene are ENHRY and SYGVKD. V was trimmed by 6 bases and J by 1 base, leaving 19 bases between them. The CDR3 region is CAIRDSGTTLSGANVLTF. DNA of the CDR3: TGTGCCATCAGGGATTCCGGGACCACACTTTCTGGGGCCAACGTCCTGACTTTC.

This clonotype has just a few counts. The gene calls are TRBV30 and TRBJ1-6, with 11 bases that match TRBD1. This CDR3 spans 13 amino acids. After removal of 3 bases from V and 10 bases from J, the junction contained 2 bases not matched to a gene. Germline V lookup: CDR1 GTSNPN, CDR2 SVGIG (reference sequence). The CDR3 DNA follows: TGTGCCTGGAGGGGACAGGGGGTGTCACCCCTCCACTTT. Amino acid sequence: CAWRGQGVSPLHF.

This sequence joins TRBV28 and TRBJ2-3; D might be TRBD2 (5 bases). Per germline, CDR1 MDHEN and CDR2 SYDVKM. This CDR3 is built from 14 residues. Trimming took 7 bases from V and 1 from J, leaving 12 bases between them. DNA for the CDR3: TGTGCCAGCATAAGGGAGCAGGGCACAGATACGCAGTATTTT. Protein product: CASIREQGTDTQYF.

The J gene is TRBJ2-7, the V gene TRBV28; 7 bases map to TRBD2. V was clipped by 6 bases and J by 3 bases; unmatched bases: 8. This CDR3 has 14 amino acids. In germline, CDR1 is MDHEN, CDR2 SYDVKM. CDR3 sequence: CASRPSLADYEQYF. CDR3 nucleotide sequence: TGTGCCAGCAGACCTAGCCTAGCGGACTACGAGCAGTACTTC.